This T cell receptor beta chain was documented in a study of T cell repertoires in cytomegalovirus infection. Study outcomes and limitations: The response measured ex vivo was dominated by TCR beta clonotypes (HLA-C-restricted and CMV-specific).

TCRdb independently ran MiXCR on the reads; one entry per CDR3 protein. Seen here are about half a million distinct CDR3 sequences, about 39% observed once, and the top ten hold around 44%. Turning to this clonotype: Its antigen is not known.

The V end lost 5 bases, the J end lost 8 bases, and 16 bases lay between the germline ends. Per the germline V gene, CDR1 is SGHRS and CDR2 is YFSETQ. This CDR3 is 13 amino acids long. The TCR comes from a human donor in good health (CMV status not recorded). Some clones in this sample may be carry-over from other donors' samples. The material was cultured PBMCs, obtained from culture after CMV antigen stimulation. The chain carries TRBV5-1 and TRBJ1-2; D is unclear. The CDR3 DNA is TGCGCCAGCAGGCCCGGACGGCCTTACGGCTACACCTTC. Its protein product is CASRPGRPYGYTF.